The 18 T cell receptor beta chains below were found in one sample sequenced in a study of memory CD4+ T cells and cytomegalovirus serostatus. TCRdb keeps only in-frame clones here, not all; method: immunoSEQ multiplex PCR. The sample holds roughly 42,000 clones, about three quarters seen once. Single viable CD3+CD4+CD8-CD45RO+ cells were sorted as the memory CD4+ T cells. Sample: memory CD4+ T cells from blood. These receptors all stem from an adult in good health and CMV-seronegative.

This clone came up a few times. The chain joins TRBV5-6 to TRBJ1-4, with unresolved D. Between the trimmed V and J ends, which lost 4 bases and 4 bases, there was a span of 8 bases. The CDR3 spans 13 residues. The germline V gene encodes CDR1 SGHDT and CDR2 YYEEEE. The CDR3 DNA follows: TGTGCCAGCAGCGAGGGCCGTAATGAAAAACTGTTTTTT. Its protein product is CASSEGRNEKLFF.

This chain uses TRBV2 with TRBJ1-3; D may be TRBD1 (5 bases). The CDR3 runs 13 residues. Germline V gives CDR1 SNHLY, CDR2 FYNNEI. Trimming shortened V by 4 bases and J by 4 bases, and 8 bases separated the two germline ends. The CDR3 region has the DNA TGTGCCAGCAGTGGGACACAGGGAAACACCATATATTTT. This translates into CASSGTQGNTIYF.

This chain uses TRBV30 with TRBJ1-4, with D hard to call. Germline CDR1 and CDR2: GTSNPN and SVGIG (reference sequence). The ends were cut back, 2 bases at V and 7 bases at J, with 11 bases in the middle. CDR3 size: 13 residues. CDR3 in amino acids: CAWSPIAREKLFF. The CDR3 DNA reads as TGTGCCTGGAGTCCCATTGCGCGTGAAAAACTGTTTTTT.

This chain joins TRBV6-5 and TRBJ1-3; possible D gene TRBD1, 5 bases. Per the germline V gene, CDR1 is MNHEY and CDR2 is SVGAGI. Trimming removed 7 bases at V and 2 bases at J, with 15 bases between. The CDR3 has 15 residues. The CDR3 DNA sequence: TGTGCCAGCACCAACCTCGACAGAACTGGAAACACCATATATTTT. This codes for CASTNLDRTGNTIYF.

The V gene is TRBV6-5, the J gene TRBJ1-4; 9 bases are a match to TRBD1. The germline V gene encodes CDR1 MNHEY and CDR2 SVGAGI. V dropped 5 bases and J dropped 7; count of bases not matched to a gene: 5. There are 14 residues in the CDR3. The CDR3: CASSRTGGVEKLFF. The CDR3, as DNA: TGTGCCAGCAGTCGCACAGGGGGCGTTGAAAAACTGTTTTTT.

The chain has TRBV6-6 and TRBJ1-2, with D maybe TRBD1 (5 bases). Per germline, CDR1 MNHNY and CDR2 SVGAGI (reference sequence). V was trimmed by 8 bases and J by 4 bases, leaving 11 bases between them. The CDR3 covers 12 residues. Here the CDR3 reads CASWDGFYGYTF. In DNA form, the CDR3 reads TGTGCCAGCTGGGACGGATTCTATGGCTACACCTTC.

The V and J genes are TRBV2 and TRBJ2-1; possible D gene TRBD2, 5 bases. V was shortened by 3 bases and J by 3 bases, with 12 bases between the two germline ends. The CDR3 contains 15 residues. CDR1 and CDR2 from the germline V gene are SNHLY and FYNNEI. The CDR3 coding sequence is TGTGCCAGCAGTGAGAGGGAGACAAACTACAATGAGCAGTTCTTC. Protein product: CASSERETNYNEQFF.

The chain's CDR3 is CASSLPGAFYEQYF. The CDR3 DNA follows: TGTGCCAGCAGTTTACCGGGGGCCTTCTACGAGCAGTACTTC. J is TRBJ2-7 and V is TRBV6-6; D could derive from TRBD1 or TRBD2 (6 bases each). Germline loops: CDR1 MNHNY, CDR2 SVGAGI (reference sequence). The CDR3 covers 14 residues. With 4 bases removed from V and 3 bases from J, the gap between germline ends came to 13 bases.

This clone showed up just a few times. The chain employs TRBV10-3 and TRBJ1-6, with D uncertain. The CDR3 sequence is 13 residues long. V lost 8 bases and J 10 bases, leaving 15 bases between the germline ends. Germline assignment: CDR1 ENHRY and CDR2 SYGVKD. CDR3 DNA: TGTGCCATCGGTAGGGAACGAGGGTCACCCCTCCACTTT. Its translation is CAIGRERGSPLHF.

The chain combines TRBV10-3 with TRBJ2-2, with D perhaps assigned TRBD1 or TRBD2 (5 bases each). From germline, CDR1 is ENHRY and CDR2 SYGVKD. The CDR3 covers 14 residues. V was shortened by 6 bases and J by 1 base, with 9 bases between the two germline ends. Here the CDR3 reads CAIRGDGNTGELFF. CDR3 DNA sequence: TGTGCCATCAGGGGGGACGGGAACACCGGGGAGCTGTTTTTT.

The chain carries TRBV9 and TRBJ2-1; 9 positions agree with TRBD1. Germline loops: CDR1 SGDLS, CDR2 YYNGEE. The CDR3 extends over 14 amino acids. The trim removed 6 bases at V and 9 bases at J, leaving 10 bases unmatched. The CDR3 DNA reads TGTGCCAGCACCATATTTGACAGGGGGGGTGAGCAGTTCTTC. Protein sequence: CASTIFDRGGEQFF.

This sequence joins TRBV5-1 and TRBJ2-2; D might be TRBD1 (6 bases). V lost 4 bases to trimming and J lost 4 bases, with 17 bases between them. Germline V gene data show CDR1 as SGHRS and CDR2 as YFSETQ. The CDR3 covers 16 residues. The CDR3 loop reads CASSGTVQGPTGELFF. As DNA, the CDR3 is TGCGCCAGCAGCGGAACTGTACAGGGCCCCACCGGGGAGCTGTTTTTT.

The chain couples TRBV15 to TRBJ1-4; tentative D call: TRBD1 (5 bases). Germline CDR1 and CDR2: LNHNV and YYDKDF (reference sequence). This CDR3 has 12 residues. V was shortened by 2 bases and J by 11 bases, with 9 bases between the two germline ends. The CDR3 here is CATSRNGGKLFF. CDR3 DNA sequence: TGTGCCACCAGCAGAAATGGGGGGAAACTGTTTTTT.

This clone was counted a single time. The V call is TRBV5-4, the J call TRBJ2-7, with D uncertain. The CDR3 loop spans 12 amino acids. Germline V gene lookup returns CDR1 SGHNT and CDR2 YYREEE (reference sequence). V was clipped by 4 bases and J by 6 bases, with 11 bases between them. This chain's CDR3 is CASSPLGGEQYF. CDR3 bases: TGTGCCAGCAGCCCCCTGGGCGGCGAGCAGTACTTC. The full variable domain, with the rest looked up from reference TRBV5-4 and TRBJ2-7, is ETGVTQSPTHLIKTRGQQVTLRCSSQSGHNTVSWYQQALGQGPQFIFQYYREEENGRGNFPPRFSGLQFPNYSSELNVNALELDDSALYLCASSPLGGEQYFGPGTRLTVT.

The chain combines TRBV7-9 with TRBJ2-1; 8 bases are shared with TRBD2. The germline V gene encodes CDR1 SEHNR and CDR2 FQNEAQ (reference sequence). The CDR3 length is 14 residues. V dropped 0 bases and J dropped 10; count of bases not matched to a gene: 5. This CDR3 is CASSLARVAGEQFF. The DNA for the CDR3 is TGTGCCAGCAGCTTAGCGCGTGTAGCGGGAGAGCAGTTCTTC.

The chain joins TRBV6-1 to TRBJ2-3, with D possibly being TRBD2 (5 bases). CDR3 length equals 18 residues. V lost 3 bases to trimming and J lost 4 bases, with 23 bases between them. Germline-derived CDR1 and CDR2 are MNHNS and SASEGT. CDR3 sequence (DNA): TGTGCCAGCAGTGAGAGGCTGAGGGTTCGGAATAGTTCAGATACGCAGTATTTT. It codes for CASSERLRVRNSSDTQYF.

In its sample, this clone was seen a few times. V is TRBV5-1 and J is TRBJ1-4, with D perhaps matching TRBD1 (5 bases). This CDR3 comprises 14 residues. Per the germline V gene, CDR1 is SGHRS and CDR2 is YFSETQ. Trimming pared 5 bases from V and 8 bases from J, leaving 16 bases between. The CDR3 here is CASSSVGGTEKLFF. The DNA of the CDR3 is TGCGCCAGCAGTTCTGTCGGCGGGACCGAAAAACTGTTTTTT.

V gene TRBV29-1 combines with J gene TRBJ1-1, with D possibly matching TRBD1 (6 bases). Deletions cut 6 bases from V and 2 bases from J, with 16 bases between. The CDR3 sequence is 14 residues long. CDR1 is SQVTM, CDR2 ANQGSEA, per germline. The CDR3 here is CSVEQGGPNTEAFF. As DNA, the CDR3 is TGCAGCGTCGAACAGGGAGGCCCTAACACTGAAGCTTTCTTT. Using reference TRBV29-1 and TRBJ1-1 for the parts outside the CDR3, the full variable domain is SAVISQKPSRDICQRGTSLTIQCQVDSQVTMMFWYRQQPGQSLTLIATANQGSEATYESGFVIDKFPISRPNLTFSTLTVSNMSPEDSSIYLCSVEQGGPNTEAFFGQGTRLTVV.